The next 18 T cell receptor beta chains were all read from a single sample in a study of T cell repertoires in cytomegalovirus infection. Via MiXCR, TCRdb re-called the reads, giving one row per CDR3 protein. The sample has 290,000 or so distinct CDR3 sequences, roughly 25% seen once. Sequencing was carried out using PBMCs. The receptors were gathered from a human donor in good health (CMV status not recorded). Some clones in this sample may be carry-over from other donors' samples.

This clonotype was counted a few times. The chain carries TRBV30 and TRBJ2-1, with 13 positions matching TRBD2. Germline V gene lookup returns CDR1 GTSNPN and CDR2 SVGIG (reference sequence). This CDR3 comprises 16 residues. V shed 0 bases, J shed 8 bases, and the junction held 7 bases outside the gene matches. The DNA for the CDR3 is TGTGCCTGGAGTGTAGGGGGACTAGCGGGGCCGGATGAGCAGTTCTTC. As protein: CAWSVGGLAGPDEQFF.

The rearrangement links TRBV27 to TRBJ2-6; D is undetermined. The CDR3 covers 15 residues. V lost 4 bases, J lost 1 base, and 8 bases lay in between. Germline CDR1 is MNHEY and CDR2 is SMNVEV (reference sequence). CDR3 in DNA: TGTGCCAGCAGTTCGACGGTTTCTGGGGCCAACGTCCTGACTTTC. Amino acids: CASSSTVSGANVLTF.

V gene TRBV7-2 combines with J gene TRBJ2-1; TRBD2 matches at 9 bases. CDR3 length: 14 amino acids. Per the germline V gene, CDR1 is SGHTA and CDR2 is FQGNSA. V was pared by 5 bases and J by 7 bases, with 6 bases of the junction left unmatched. The CDR3 here is CASSPGTSFNEQFF. In DNA form, the CDR3 reads TGTGCCAGCAGCCCCGGGACTAGCTTTAATGAGCAGTTCTTC.

The V and J genes are TRBV29-1 and TRBJ2-5; D possibly corresponds to TRBD1 (6 bases). The germline V gene has CDR1 SQVTM and CDR2 ANQGSEA. The CDR3 totals 12 residues. V dropped 5 bases and J dropped 4 bases, with 11 bases sitting between them. The chain's CDR3 is CSVSGVSETQYF. The CDR3 nucleotides are TGCAGCGTTTCAGGGGTTTCAGAGACCCAGTACTTC.

A few counts support this clonotype. The V call is TRBV10-3, the J call TRBJ2-7, with TRBD2 matching over 8 bases. The CDR3 is 13 residues long. V lost 5 bases, J lost 3 bases, and 3 bases stayed unmatched. Germline V gene lookup returns CDR1 ENHRY and CDR2 SYGVKD. The DNA of the CDR3 is TGTGCCATCAGTACGGGAGGGAGCTACGAGCAGTACTTC. Amino acids: CAISTGGSYEQYF.

In this sample, this clonotype turned up many times. The chain joins TRBV7-2 to TRBJ2-3; 9 nucleotides agree with TRBD2. J lost 4 bases, V lost 5 bases, and 7 bases had no gene match. The CDR3 sequence is 15 residues long. CDR1 is SGHTA and CDR2 is FQGNSA in the germline V gene. The CDR3 region is CASSPYSGSPDTQYF. DNA for the CDR3: TGTGCCAGCAGCCCTTATAGCGGGAGTCCAGATACGCAGTATTTT.

This clonotype has just a few counts. This chain uses TRBV27 with TRBJ2-7, with D unresolved. CDR3 length: 16 residues. Trimming stripped 6 bases from V and 3 bases from J, with 21 bases between. Germline loops: CDR1 MNHEY, CDR2 SMNVEV (reference sequence). The CDR3 DNA reads TGTGCCAGCAGGCCTAACTCGGTCTTCCAGATCTACGAGCAGTACTTC. Its protein is CASRPNSVFQIYEQYF.

This clonotype was seen a few times. The chain has TRBV7-3 and TRBJ2-3; a weak D match, TRBD2 (6 bases). V was clipped by 5 bases and J by 2 bases, with 11 bases between them. This CDR3 is 14 amino acids long. The V gene's germline CDR1 is SGHTA and CDR2 FQGTGA. The CDR3: CASSRAGTTDTQYF. CDR3 nucleotides: TGTGCCAGCAGCCGGGCGGGGACCACAGATACGCAGTATTTT. The full variable domain, in which reference TRBV7-3 and TRBJ2-3 provide the parts outside the CDR3, is GAGVSQTPSNKVTEKGKYVELRCDPISGHTALYWYRQSLGQGPEFLIYFQGTGAADDSGLPNDRFFAVRPEGSVSTLKIQRTERGDSAVYLCASSRAGTTDTQYFGPGTRLTVL.

This sequence joins TRBV7-2 and TRBJ2-7, with 9 bases aligning to TRBD2. The CDR3 length is 15 residues. V was clipped by 6 bases and J by 4 bases; unmatched bases: 10. CDR1 and CDR2 (germline): SGHTA, FQGNSA. CDR3 bases: TGTGCCAGCAGACTTGGGACTAGCTGGATGTACGAGCAGTACTTC. As protein: CASRLGTSWMYEQYF.

V gene TRBV5-6 combines with J gene TRBJ2-5, with D perhaps assigned TRBD1 or TRBD2 (5 bases each). This CDR3 spans 15 amino acids. Germline V gene lookup returns CDR1 SGHDT and CDR2 YYEEEE. The germline V and J ends were trimmed by 3 bases and 5 bases, with 17 bases remaining between them. The CDR3 spells CASSWQVGATETQYF. As DNA, the CDR3 is TGTGCCAGCAGCTGGCAGGTCGGGGCGACGGAGACCCAGTACTTC.

This clonotype was seen more than once but under ten times. The chain employs TRBV29-1 and TRBJ2-5; 7 bases agree with TRBD1. V gave up 5 bases and J gave up 4 bases; unmatched junction bases: 7. The CDR3 extends over 13 amino acids. Germline CDR1 reads SQVTM; CDR2 reads ANQGSEA. The CDR3 here is CSVYRGWGETQYF. The CDR3 region has the DNA TGCAGCGTTTACAGGGGCTGGGGAGAGACCCAGTACTTC. The whole variable domain, remainder taken from reference TRBV29-1 and TRBJ2-5, is SAVISQKPSRDICQRGTSLTIQCQVDSQVTMMFWYRQQPGQSLTLIATANQGSEATYESGFVIDKFPISRPNLTFSTLTVSNMSPEDSSIYLCSVYRGWGETQYFGPGTRLLVL.

This clonotype was seen ten or more times. The chain is built from TRBV11-1 and TRBJ1-1; D gene unclear. Per germline, CDR1 SGHAT and CDR2 FQDESV (reference sequence). The V end lost 7 bases, the J end lost 1 base, and 10 bases lay between the germline ends. The CDR3 totals 13 residues. CDR3 residues: CASTQTPNTEAFF. CDR3 nucleotide sequence: TGTGCCAGCACCCAGACACCGAACACTGAAGCTTTCTTT. The full variable domain, completed using reference TRBV11-1 and TRBJ1-1, is EAEVAQSPRYKITEKSQAVAFWCDPISGHATLYWYRQILGQGPELLVQFQDESVVDDSQLPKDRFSAERLKGVDSTLKIQPAELGDSAMYLCASTQTPNTEAFFGQGTRLTVV.

The rearrangement uses TRBV6-1 and TRBJ2-1; 8 nucleotides align to TRBD1. Trimming cost V 3 bases and J 8 bases; bases outside gene matches: 9. Germline values: CDR1 MNHNS, CDR2 SASEGT. The CDR3 contains 15 residues. The CDR3 nucleotides are TGTGCCAGCAGTGAGTCTGGACAGGGTCGCGATGAGCAGTTCTTC. Translated: CASSESGQGRDEQFF.

This clonotype was seen more than once but under ten times. The chain is built from TRBV7-9 and TRBJ2-5; no reliable D call. Germline V gives CDR1 SEHNR, CDR2 FQNEAQ (reference sequence). Trimming stripped 5 bases from V and 0 bases from J, with 7 bases between. The CDR3 spans 13 residues. This chain's CDR3 is CASSNDNQETQYF. The CDR3 bases are TGTGCCAGCAGCAATGACAACCAAGAGACCCAGTACTTC.

This rearrangement joins TRBV12-3 or TRBV12-4 to TRBJ1-1; D gene unclear. The CDR3 is 13 residues long. V was cut by 6 bases and J by 1 base, with 9 bases left in between. The CDR3 is CASRSMANTEAFF. Here the CDR3 DNA reads TGTGCCAGCAGATCGATGGCGAACACTGAAGCTTTCTTT.

The genes are TRBV6-2 or TRBV6-3 and TRBJ2-1, with TRBD2 matching 8 bases. J was trimmed by 9 bases and V by 6 bases; bases with no gene match: 7. This CDR3 region has 13 residues. Germline V gene lookup returns CDR1 MNHEY and CDR2 SVGEGT. CDR3 region: CASSLGLAGEQFF. The CDR3 nucleotides read TGTGCCAGCAGCCTTGGACTAGCTGGTGAGCAGTTCTTC.

The chain is built from TRBV6-1 and TRBJ1-1; tentatively, D is TRBD1 (5 bases). This CDR3 contains 14 residues. CDR1 and CDR2 from the germline V gene are MNHNS and SASEGT. With 3 bases removed from V and 4 bases from J, the gap between germline ends came to 12 bases. CDR3 DNA sequence: TGTGCCAGCAGTGACCACCCAGGGTTCACTGAAGCTTTCTTT. Amino acid sequence: CASSDHPGFTEAFF.

The chain carries TRBV2 and TRBJ1-4, with unresolved D. Deletions cut 6 bases from V and 6 bases from J, with 8 bases between. This CDR3 spans 12 amino acids. Per the germline V gene, CDR1 is SNHLY and CDR2 is FYNNEI. Written as DNA, the CDR3 is TGTGCCAGCAGGGGAGGCGATGAAAAACTGTTTTTT. Translation: CASRGGDEKLFF.